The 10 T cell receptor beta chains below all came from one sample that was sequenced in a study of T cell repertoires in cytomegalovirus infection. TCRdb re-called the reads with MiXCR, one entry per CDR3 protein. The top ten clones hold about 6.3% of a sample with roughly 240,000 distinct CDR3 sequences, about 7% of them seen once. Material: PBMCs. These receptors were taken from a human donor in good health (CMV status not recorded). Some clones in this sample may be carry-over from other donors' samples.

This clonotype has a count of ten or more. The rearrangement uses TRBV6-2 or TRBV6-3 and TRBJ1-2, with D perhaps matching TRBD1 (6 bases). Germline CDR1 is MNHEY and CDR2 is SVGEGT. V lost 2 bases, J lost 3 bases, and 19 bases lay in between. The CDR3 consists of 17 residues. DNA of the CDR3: TGTGCCAGCAGTTACGCCCCGACAGGACGGAACTACTATGGCTACACCTTC. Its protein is CASSYAPTGRNYYGYTF.

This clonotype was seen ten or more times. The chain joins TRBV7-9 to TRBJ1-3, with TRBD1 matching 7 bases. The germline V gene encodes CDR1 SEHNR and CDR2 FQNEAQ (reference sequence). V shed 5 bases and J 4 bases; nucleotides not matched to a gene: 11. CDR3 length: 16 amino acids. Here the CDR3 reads CASSLQTGPVGNTIYF. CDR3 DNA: TGTGCCAGCAGCCTCCAGACAGGGCCCGTAGGAAACACCATATATTTT. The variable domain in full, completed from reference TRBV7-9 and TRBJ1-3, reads DTGVSQNPRHKITKRGQNVTFRCDPISEHNRLYWYRQTLGQGPEFLTYFQNEAQLEKSRLLSDRFSAERPKGSFSTLEIQRTEQGDSAMYLCASSLQTGPVGNTIYFGEGSWLTVV.

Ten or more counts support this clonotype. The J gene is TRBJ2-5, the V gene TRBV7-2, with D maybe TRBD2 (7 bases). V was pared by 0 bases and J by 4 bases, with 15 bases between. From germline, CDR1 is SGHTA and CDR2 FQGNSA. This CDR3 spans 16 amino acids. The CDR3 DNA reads TGTGCCAGCAGCTTAGCCCGGGGGGCCCGAGGAGAGACCCAGTACTTC. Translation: CASSLARGARGETQYF.

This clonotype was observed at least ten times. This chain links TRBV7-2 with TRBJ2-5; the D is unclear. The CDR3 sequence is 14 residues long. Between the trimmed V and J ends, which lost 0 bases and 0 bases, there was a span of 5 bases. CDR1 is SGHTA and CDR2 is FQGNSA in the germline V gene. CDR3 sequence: CASSLASYQETQYF. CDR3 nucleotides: TGTGCCAGCAGCTTAGCCAGTTACCAAGAGACCCAGTACTTC.

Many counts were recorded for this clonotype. In DNA, the CDR3 is TGTGCCAGCAGTTTATTGGGGCTTTACAATGAGCAGTTCTTC. This codes for CASSLLGLYNEQFF. The chain combines TRBV28 with TRBJ2-1; D is perhaps TRBD1 (5 bases). CDR1 and CDR2 (germline): MDHEN, SYDVKM. Trimming pared 1 base from V and 4 bases from J, leaving 8 bases between. The CDR3 sequence is 14 residues long.

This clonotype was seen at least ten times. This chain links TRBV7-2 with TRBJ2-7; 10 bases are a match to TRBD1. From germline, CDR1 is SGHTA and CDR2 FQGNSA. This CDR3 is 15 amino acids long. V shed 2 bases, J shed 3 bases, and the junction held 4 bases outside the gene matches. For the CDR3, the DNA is TGTGCCAGCAGCTTATGGGACAGGGGAGGCTACGAGCAGTACTTC. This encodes CASSLWDRGGYEQYF.

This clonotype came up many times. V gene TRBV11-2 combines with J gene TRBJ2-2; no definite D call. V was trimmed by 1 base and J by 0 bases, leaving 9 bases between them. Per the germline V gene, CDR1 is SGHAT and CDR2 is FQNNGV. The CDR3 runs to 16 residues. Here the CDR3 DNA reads TGTGCCAGCAGCTTAGTTATATGGACGAACACCGGGGAGCTGTTTTTT. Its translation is CASSLVIWTNTGELFF.

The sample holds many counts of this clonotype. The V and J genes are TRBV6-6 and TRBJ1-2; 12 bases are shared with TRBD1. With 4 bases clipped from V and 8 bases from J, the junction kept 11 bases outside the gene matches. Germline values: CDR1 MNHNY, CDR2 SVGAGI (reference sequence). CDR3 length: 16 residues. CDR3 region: CASSSRGTGGTEGYTF. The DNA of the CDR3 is TGTGCCAGCAGTTCCCGGGGGACAGGGGGCACGGAGGGCTACACCTTC.

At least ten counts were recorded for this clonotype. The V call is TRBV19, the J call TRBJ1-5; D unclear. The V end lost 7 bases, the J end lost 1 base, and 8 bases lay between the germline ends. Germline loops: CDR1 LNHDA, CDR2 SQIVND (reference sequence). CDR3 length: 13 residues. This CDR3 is CASTRESNQPQHF. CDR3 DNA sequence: TGTGCCAGTACTAGGGAAAGCAATCAGCCCCAGCATTTT.

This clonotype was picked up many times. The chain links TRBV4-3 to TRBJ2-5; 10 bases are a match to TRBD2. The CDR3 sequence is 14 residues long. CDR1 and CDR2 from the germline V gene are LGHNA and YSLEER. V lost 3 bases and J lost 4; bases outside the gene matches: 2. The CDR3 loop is CASSQSGGAETQYF. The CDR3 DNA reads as TGCGCCAGCAGCCAGAGCGGGGGGGCAGAGACCCAGTACTTC.